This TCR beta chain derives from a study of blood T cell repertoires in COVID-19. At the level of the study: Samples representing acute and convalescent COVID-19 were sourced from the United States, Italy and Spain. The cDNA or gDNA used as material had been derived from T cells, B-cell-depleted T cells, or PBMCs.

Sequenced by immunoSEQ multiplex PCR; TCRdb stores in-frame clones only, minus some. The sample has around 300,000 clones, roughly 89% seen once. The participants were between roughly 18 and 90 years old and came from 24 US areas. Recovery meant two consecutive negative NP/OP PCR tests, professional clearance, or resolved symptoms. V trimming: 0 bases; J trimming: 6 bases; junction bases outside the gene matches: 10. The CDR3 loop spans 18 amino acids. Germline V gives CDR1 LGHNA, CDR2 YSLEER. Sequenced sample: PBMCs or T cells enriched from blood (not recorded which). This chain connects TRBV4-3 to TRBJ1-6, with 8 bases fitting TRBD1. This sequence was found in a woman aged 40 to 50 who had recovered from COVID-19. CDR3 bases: TGCGCCAGCAGCCAAGATTATCGAGACAGGGGTTCTAATTCACCCCTCCACTTT. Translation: CASSQDYRDRGSNSPLHF.